Shown below are 17 T cell receptor beta chains from a single sample sequenced in a study of T cell responses to AZD1222 COVID-19 vaccine. Clones were read by immunoSEQ multiplex PCR, and TCRdb kept only the in-frame ones, dropping some. The data hold 80,000 to 100,000 clones, with 70% to 90% observed a single time. The sequencing here drew on peripheral blood, taken 28 days after the second AZD1222 dose. The origin of the receptors is an adult who received the AZD1222 COVID-19 vaccine.

V is TRBV28 and J is TRBJ2-7; D is ambiguous. CDR3 length equals 14 residues. The germline V and J ends were trimmed by 3 bases and 9 bases, with 18 bases remaining between them. The germline V gene has CDR1 MDHEN and CDR2 SYDVKM. This chain's CDR3 is CASSLTRPYPAQYF. CDR3 coding DNA: TGTGCCAGCAGTTTGACCCGTCCTTACCCTGCGCAGTACTTC.

The chain is built from TRBV19 and TRBJ1-2; D possibly corresponds to TRBD1 (6 bases). The V and J ends lost 8 bases and 6 bases respectively, with 22 bases between them. CDR1 and CDR2 (germline): LNHDA, SQIVND (reference sequence). The CDR3 runs to 15 residues. This CDR3 is CASLYTPAGANGYTF. The CDR3 nucleotides are TGTGCCAGTTTGTATACCCCGGCAGGGGCCAATGGCTACACCTTC.

The gene calls are TRBV13 and TRBJ2-5, with 10 bases identical to TRBD2. CDR3 length: 17 residues. CDR1 PRHDT and CDR2 FYEKMQ come from the germline V gene (reference sequence). V shed 3 bases and J 7 bases; nucleotides not matched to a gene: 14. The CDR3 DNA follows: TGTGCCAGCAGCTTTTATAATAGCGGGGGGCCCTTCGGGACCCAGTACTTC. Amino acid sequence: CASSFYNSGGPFGTQYF.

Worth noting for this clone: An end of the junction does not agree with germline; a read error may underlie this. The rearrangement joins TRBV27 to TRBJ2-7, with TRBD1 matching 10 bases. The CDR3 extends over 15 amino acids. Germline V gene lookup returns CDR1 MNHEY and CDR2 SMNVEV (reference sequence). In DNA form, the CDR3 reads TGTGCCAGCAGTCTATCCGGGACAGGGGCATACGAGCAGTACTTC. Its translation: CASSLSGTGAYEQYF.

V and J are TRBV3-1 (or the pseudogene TRBV3-2) and TRBJ1-3; D not resolved. Germline V gives CDR1 LGHDT, CDR2 YNNKEL (reference sequence). This CDR3 has 16 residues. Trimming took off 0 bases at V and 4 bases at J, with 13 bases between the two ends. CDR3 sequence (DNA): TGTGCCAGCAGCCAAGACCCTTCCCTAGGAGGAAACACCATATATTTT. Translating it yields CASSQDPSLGGNTIYF.

J is TRBJ1-4 and V is TRBV9; no clear D gene. V lost 6 bases and J 5 bases, leaving 14 bases between the germline ends. Germline V gene sequence: CDR1 SGDLS, CDR2 YYNGEE. The CDR3 has 14 residues. CDR3 bases: TGTGCCAGCACAGGTGGCGGTATAAATGAAAAACTGTTTTTT. Protein: CASTGGGINEKLFF.

The chain recombines TRBV28 with TRBJ1-1; D is unclear. Trimming left V 4 bases short and J 5 bases short, with 11 bases between. This CDR3 contains 13 residues. Germline CDR1 and CDR2: MDHEN and SYDVKM. CDR3 protein: CASSSGSGTEAFF. The CDR3 DNA reads as TGTGCCAGCAGTTCCGGTTCGGGGACTGAAGCTTTCTTT.

This clone has just one count. V gene TRBV18 combines with J gene TRBJ1-4; D remains ambiguous. The V end lost 5 bases, the J end lost 0 bases, and 7 bases lay between the germline ends. Per the germline V gene, CDR1 is KGHSH and CDR2 is LQKENI. This CDR3 comprises 14 residues. CDR3 amino acids: CASSSRSTNEKLFF. The CDR3 bases are TGTGCCAGCTCATCCAGGTCAACTAATGAAAAACTGTTTTTT.

This rearrangement joins TRBV9 to TRBJ1-4, with a weak D call TRBD1 (5 bases). Germline CDR1 and CDR2: SGDLS and YYNGEE. CDR3 length: 14 amino acids. V was clipped by 2 bases and J by 5 bases, with 10 bases between them. The CDR3 loop is CASSVGDLNEKLFF. The DNA of the CDR3 is TGTGCCAGCAGCGTTGGGGACTTGAATGAAAAACTGTTTTTT.

This clone was counted only a few times. The genes are TRBV11-2 and TRBJ1-1; D call uncertain. Deletions cut 1 base from V and 0 bases from J, with 9 bases between. The length of the CDR3 is 15 residues. CDR1 and CDR2 (germline): SGHAT, FQNNGV. CDR3 loop: CASSLGPAMNTEAFF. CDR3 nucleotides: TGTGCCAGCAGCTTAGGCCCAGCGATGAACACTGAAGCTTTCTTT.

V and J are TRBV5-4 and TRBJ2-3; 8 nucleotides line up with TRBD2. Germline V CDR1 and CDR2: SGHNT, YYREEE (reference sequence). This CDR3 has 15 amino acids. Trimming at V came to 4 bases and at J to 4 bases, leaving 8 bases not matched to a gene. The CDR3 sequence: CASSLGGAGADTQYF. Written as DNA, the CDR3 is TGTGCCAGCAGCCTCGGGGGGGCCGGAGCAGATACGCAGTATTTT.

This chain connects TRBV19 to TRBJ1-5; D is unclear. This CDR3 comprises 12 residues. V shed 7 bases and J shed 6 bases, with 10 bases lying between them. Germline values: CDR1 LNHDA, CDR2 SQIVND (reference sequence). CDR3 protein: CASTKLGQPQHF. The DNA for the CDR3 is TGTGCCAGTACCAAATTGGGTCAGCCCCAGCATTTT.

The chain combines TRBV6-2 or TRBV6-3 with TRBJ2-5, with 7 bases that match TRBD2. Germline assignment: CDR1 MNHEY and CDR2 SVGEGT. This CDR3 is built from 16 residues. V lost 4 bases, J lost 0 bases, and 8 bases stayed unmatched. The CDR3 here is CASSLLGAGNQETQYF. The CDR3 nucleotides are TGTGCCAGCAGTTTGTTGGGAGCGGGGAACCAAGAGACCCAGTACTTC.

The chain uses TRBV6-5 and TRBJ1-1; 7 bases are shared with TRBD1. With 0 bases clipped from V and 6 bases from J, the junction kept 4 bases outside the gene matches. This CDR3 is 14 amino acids long. In germline, CDR1 is MNHEY, CDR2 SVGAGI. The chain's CDR3 is CASSYSRGTAEAFF. The CDR3 DNA follows: TGTGCCAGCAGTTACTCCAGGGGGACAGCTGAAGCTTTCTTT.

This clone appeared once. The chain joins TRBV19 to TRBJ2-5; tentative D call: TRBD2 (6 bases). The V end was cut by 3 bases, the J end by 7 bases, with 21 bases between. Germline loops: CDR1 LNHDA, CDR2 SQIVND (reference sequence). The CDR3 length is 16 residues. Here the CDR3 reads CASSIDTGTEGGTQYF. CDR3 bases: TGTGCCAGTAGTATCGACACCGGGACTGAGGGCGGGACCCAGTACTTC. The whole variable domain, filled in from reference TRBV19 and TRBJ2-5, reads DGGITQSPKYLFRKEGQNVTLSCEQNLNHDAMYWYRQDPGQGLRLIYYSQIVNDFQKGDIAEGYSVSREKKESFPLTVTSAQKNPTAFYLCASSIDTGTEGGTQYFGPGTRLLVL.

This clone showed up just a few times. V gene TRBV19 combines with J gene TRBJ2-1; the D gene could be TRBD1 or TRBD2 (6 bases each). This CDR3 is 16 amino acids long. Germline V CDR1 and CDR2: LNHDA, SQIVND (reference sequence). V lost 0 bases and J lost 10, with 19 bases in between. The CDR3 DNA follows: TGTGCCAGTAGTATAGATCTTGGGGGGCCCGGTCGGGAGCAGTTCTTC. Translating gives CASSIDLGGPGREQFF.

The chain combines TRBV3-1 (or the pseudogene TRBV3-2) with TRBJ1-1; 7 bases line up with TRBD1. The CDR3 has 14 amino acids. Germline trimming cut 1 base from V and 5 bases from J; bases unmatched to any gene: 4. CDR1 is LGHDT and CDR2 is YNNKEL in the germline V gene (reference sequence). Written as DNA, the CDR3 is TGTGCCAGCAGCCAAGGCAGGGGGAGGACTGAAGCTTTCTTT. This sequence encodes CASSQGRGRTEAFF.